This T cell receptor (beta chain) was obtained from a study of control samples from healthy donors and cancer patients. Clones were sequenced by immunoSEQ multiplex PCR, and TCRdb holds only the in-frame ones, with some missing. The sample totals about 190,000 clones. Trimming stripped 11 bases from V and 2 bases from J, with 13 bases between. The CDR3 contains 13 residues. The V gene's germline CDR1 is LNHNV and CDR2 YYDKDF (reference sequence). The rearrangement joins TRBV15 to TRBJ2-1; D may be TRBD1 or TRBD2 (5 bases each). Sequencing input: blood. The receptor was derived from a woman younger than 45 in good health. Here the CDR3 reads CASSRGPYNEQFF. The CDR3 DNA reads TGTGCCTCCTCTAGGGGACCCTACAATGAGCAGTTCTTC.